The 21 T cell receptor beta chains reported below all come from one sample, sequenced in a study of blood T cells in healthy people across ages. The second PCR ran about 6 to 11 cycles with a sample-barcoded 5' primer and J-beta primers. TCRdb re-called the 5' RACE reads through MiXCR, storing one row per CDR3 protein. The data hold some 1.5 million distinct CDR3 sequences, with over 25% observed a single time. The sample was blood. These TCRs come from a woman aged 30 to 39 in good health.

As regards this clonotype: This may be a read error: a much more frequent sequence differs by one nucleotide. The V gene is TRBV20-1, the J gene TRBJ2-1, with a tentative D call TRBD2 (6 bases). The CDR3 consists of 16 residues. Germline V gene lookup returns CDR1 DFQATT and CDR2 SNEGSKA (reference sequence). CDR3 region: CSARDPGASAYNGQFF. The DNA for the CDR3 is TGCAGTGCTAGGGACCCCGGGGCTAGCGCGTACAATGGGCAGTTCTTC.

This clonotype appeared many times. The CDR3 sequence: CASGGGPRLAKNIQYF. CDR3 bases: TGTGCCAGCGGAGGGGGGCCACGCCTAGCCAAAAACATTCAGTACTTC. This chain connects TRBV6-5 to TRBJ2-4, with D perhaps matching TRBD1 or TRBD2 (6 bases each). The ends were cut back, 8 bases at V and 0 bases at J, with 17 bases in the middle. The CDR3 has 16 amino acids. Per germline, CDR1 MNHEY and CDR2 SVGAGI.

Only a few counts were recorded for this clonotype. This chain connects TRBV12-3 or TRBV12-4 to TRBJ2-1; 10 bases match TRBD1. This CDR3 is 13 amino acids long. The trim removed 6 bases at V and 8 bases at J, leaving 4 bases unmatched. The CDR3 DNA reads TGTGCCAGCAGGGGGACAGGGGAACATGAGCAGTTCTTC. This translates into CASRGTGEHEQFF.

This clonotype was seen more than once but under ten times. The V and J genes are TRBV6-1 and TRBJ1-1; unclear D gene. Germline CDR1 and CDR2: MNHNS and SASEGT. The CDR3 runs 15 residues. V dropped 7 bases and J dropped 7 bases, with 22 bases sitting between them. The CDR3 DNA follows: TGTGCCAGCATGGAAATTTACAGAGAGCTGAGTGAAGCTTTCTTT. Translating it yields CASMEIYRELSEAFF.

This clonotype occurred many times. The rearrangement uses TRBV29-1 and TRBJ2-4, with D tentatively TRBD2 (6 bases). Germline values: CDR1 SQVTM, CDR2 ANQGSEA. Trimming shortened V by 3 bases and J by 0 bases, and 12 bases separated the two germline ends. The CDR3 spans 15 residues. DNA for the CDR3: TGCAGCGTTGAGGGACTCACGGAAGCCAAAAACATTCAGTACTTC. Protein sequence: CSVEGLTEAKNIQYF.

This clonotype was seen ten or more times. This rearrangement joins TRBV29-1 to TRBJ2-1; 14 bases fit TRBD2. From germline, CDR1 is SQVTM and CDR2 ANQGSEA. The CDR3 runs 14 residues. V shed 7 bases and J 15 bases; nucleotides not matched to a gene: 14. In DNA form, the CDR3 reads TGCAGCGCTGGGGCCGAGACTAGCGGGAGGGTTCCGTTCTTC. This translates into CSAGAETSGRVPFF.

CDR3 nucleotide sequence: TGCGCCAGCAGCTCCACGACAGGCACCCCCGGCTACACCTTC. Its translation: CASSSTTGTPGYTF. This sequence joins TRBV5-1 and TRBJ1-2, with a tentative D call TRBD1 (6 bases). V dropped 3 bases and J dropped 8 bases, with 17 bases sitting between them. The CDR3 is made up of 14 amino acids. Germline CDR1 and CDR2: SGHRS and YFSETQ.

The V gene is TRBV4-3, the J gene TRBJ2-2, with 12 bases identical to TRBD2. Germline V CDR1 and CDR2: LGHNA, YSLEER. With V trimmed by 1 base and J by 4 bases, 1 base remained unmatched. The CDR3 is made up of 16 amino acids. This chain's CDR3 is CASSQGTSGTTGELFF. The CDR3 bases are TGCGCCAGCAGCCAAGGGACTAGCGGGACCACCGGGGAGCTGTTTTTT.

The chain joins TRBV4-3 to TRBJ2-2; possible D gene TRBD2, 5 bases. CDR1 is LGHNA and CDR2 is YSLEER in the germline V gene. The CDR3 length is 14 residues. The ends were cut back, 4 bases at V and 5 bases at J, with 11 bases in the middle. CDR3 coding DNA: TGCGCCAGCAGCCGCACTAGTCAGACCGGGGAGCTGTTTTTT. Residues: CASSRTSQTGELFF.

V and J are TRBV14 and TRBJ2-1; possibly TRBD1 for D (6 bases). V was shortened by 7 bases and J by 2 bases, with 15 bases between the two germline ends. Germline V lookup: CDR1 SGHDN, CDR2 FVKESK. This CDR3 is built from 15 residues. CDR3 bases: TGTGCCAGCACCGACCTCACAGGGCCCTACAATGAGCAGTTCTTC. This translates into CASTDLTGPYNEQFF. The variable domain in full, completed from reference TRBV14 and TRBJ2-1, reads EAGVTQFPSHSVIEKGQTVTLRCDPISGHDNLYWYRRVMGKEIKFLLHFVKESKQDESGMPNNRFLAERTGGTYSTLKVQPAELEDSGVYFCASTDLTGPYNEQFFGPGTRLTVL.

The CDR3 protein is CASGFDLLDGYTF. The CDR3 bases are TGTGCTAGTGGTTTTGACCTTCTAGACGGCTACACCTTC. The J gene is TRBJ1-2, the V gene TRBV12-5; D remains ambiguous. CDR3 length: 13 residues. V lost 3 bases and J 8 bases, leaving 13 bases between the germline ends. The germline V gene has CDR1 LGHNT and CDR2 FRNRAP. Full variable domain (outside the CDR3, taken from reference TRBV12-5 and TRBJ1-2): DARVTQTPRHKVTEMGQEVTMRCQPILGHNTVFWYRQTMMQGLELLAYFRNRAPLDDSGMPKDRFSAEMPDATLATLKIQPSEPRDSAVYFCASGFDLLDGYTFGSGTRLTVV.

There are a few counts of this clonotype. The rearrangement uses TRBV20-1 and TRBJ1-1; 7 bases line up with TRBD1. V lost 4 bases and J lost 5; bases outside the gene matches: 10. This CDR3 contains 14 residues. Germline V lookup: CDR1 DFQATT, CDR2 SNEGSKA (reference sequence). In nucleotides, the CDR3 is TGCAGTGCTATGGAAGGACAGGCGAAAACTGAAGCTTTCTTT. This gives the protein CSAMEGQAKTEAFF.

This clonotype was detected a few times. The chain joins TRBV5-4 to TRBJ2-5; tentative D call: TRBD1 (6 bases). Trimming took off 4 bases at V and 5 bases at J, with 15 bases between the two ends. Germline loops: CDR1 SGHNT, CDR2 YYREEE (reference sequence). The CDR3 has 14 amino acids. The CDR3 coding sequence is TGTGCCAGCAGCCAAATAGGACAGCTGGAGACCCAGTACTTC. Its translation: CASSQIGQLETQYF.

Only a few counts were recorded for this clonotype. The genes are TRBV18 and TRBJ2-1; 8 nucleotides agree with TRBD2. CDR1 and CDR2 (germline): KGHSH, LQKENI. This CDR3 region has 15 residues. V dropped 3 bases and J dropped 4; count of bases not matched to a gene: 5. The DNA for the CDR3 is TGTGCCAGCTCACCGGGACTAGGAGCGTACAATGAGCAGTTCTTC. It is translated as CASSPGLGAYNEQFF. Full variable domain (remainder filled in from reference TRBV18 and TRBJ2-1): NAGVMQNPRHLVRRRGQEARLRCSPMKGHSHVYWYRQLPEEGLKFMVYLQKENIIDESGMPKERFSAEFPKEGPSILRIQQVVRGDSAAYFCASSPGLGAYNEQFFGPGTRLTVL.

The CDR3 sequence: CASSTQGLVGLDEQFF. In DNA, the CDR3 is TGTGCCAGCAGCACCCAGGGACTAGTGGGACTGGATGAGCAGTTCTTC. The chain carries TRBV11-2 and TRBJ2-1; TRBD2 matches at 8 bases. V was pared by 5 bases and J by 8 bases, with 14 bases of the junction left unmatched. This CDR3 region has 16 residues. The V gene's germline CDR1 is SGHAT and CDR2 FQNNGV.

This clonotype was seen repeatedly, ten times or more. The chain joins TRBV6-5 to TRBJ2-4, with D unresolved. The CDR3 runs to 11 residues. Trimming left V 5 bases short and J 6 bases short, with 5 bases between. Germline CDR1 is MNHEY and CDR2 is SVGAGI. The CDR3 spells CASSNLNIQYF. CDR3 sequence (DNA): TGTGCCAGCAGTAACCTAAACATTCAGTACTTC.

The chain uses TRBV5-1 and TRBJ2-7; D is ambiguous. CDR3 length: 14 amino acids. The V end lost 0 bases, the J end lost 2 bases, and 9 bases lay between the germline ends. CDR1 SGHRS and CDR2 YFSETQ come from the germline V gene. CDR3 loop: CASSLGSEAYEQYF. The CDR3 DNA sequence: TGCGCCAGCAGCTTGGGCTCAGAGGCCTACGAGCAGTACTTC.

This clonotype was counted many times. The chain carries TRBV29-1 and TRBJ2-4; maybe TRBD2 (5 bases). The V and J ends lost 4 bases and 8 bases respectively, with 12 bases between them. The CDR3 loop spans 12 amino acids. Germline V gene lookup returns CDR1 SQVTM and CDR2 ANQGSEA. As DNA, the CDR3 is TGCAGCGTTGGTGACATGAGGGACATTCAGTACTTC. It encodes CSVGDMRDIQYF.

Notes on this clonotype: Given a much more abundant clone one base away, this may be a read error. The chain links TRBV28 to TRBJ2-5, with a weak D call TRBD2 (6 bases). The CDR3 has 12 amino acids. From germline, CDR1 is MDHEN and CDR2 SYDVKM. V was pared by 6 bases and J by 5 bases, with 10 bases between. As DNA, the CDR3 is TGTGCCAGCAGATCGGGACTCGAGACCCAGTACTTC. It encodes CASRSGLETQYF.

The table lists this clonotype with a few counts. The gene calls are TRBV7-2 and TRBJ1-6; D might be TRBD1 (5 bases). Trimming removed 5 bases from V and 6 bases from J, with 14 bases in between. Germline V gene data show CDR1 as SGHTA and CDR2 as FQGNSA. The CDR3 loop spans 15 amino acids. CDR3 DNA: TGTGCCAGCAGCCGCTACCAGGGACGTAATTCACCCCTCCACTTT. Translation: CASSRYQGRNSPLHF.

V gene TRBV7-9 combines with J gene TRBJ2-1, with no clear D. The V gene's germline CDR1 is SEHNR and CDR2 FQNEAQ (reference sequence). Between the trimmed V and J ends, which lost 4 bases and 6 bases, there was a span of 7 bases. The CDR3 runs to 12 residues. For the CDR3, the DNA is TGTGCCAGCAGCTCAGCTATCAATGAGCAGTTCTTC. Translated: CASSSAINEQFF.